This entry features one T cell receptor beta chain sequence. In the original analysis: By means of reference gene primer amplification, nucleated cell counts were estimated. Method: immunoSEQ multiplex PCR; TCRdb's copy keeps in-frame clones and lacks some. V and J calls and clone size are those listed in that table; D and trimming were worked out from the DNA. The sample contains over 35,000 clones, just under 85% of which appear only once. This specimen belongs to a study of blood T cell repertoires in COVID-19. Study context: Material from acute and convalescent COVID-19 was sourced from the United States, Italy and Spain. PBMCs, B-cell-depleted T cells, or T cells were the source of the cDNA or gDNA that made up the material.

The length of the CDR3 is 13 residues. Per germline, CDR1 KGHDR and CDR2 SFDVKD. Trimming took 3 bases from V and 8 from J; bases not matched to a gene: 4. This TCR was recovered from a human donor with acute or convalescent COVID-19. The donor label of this sample is uncertain. The chain joins TRBV24-1 to TRBJ1-2; 8 nucleotides agree with TRBD1. The specimen sequenced was peripheral blood. CDR3 region: CATSDGGTGGYTF. The CDR3 DNA follows: TGTGCCACCAGTGATGGTGGGACAGGAGGCTACACCTTC.